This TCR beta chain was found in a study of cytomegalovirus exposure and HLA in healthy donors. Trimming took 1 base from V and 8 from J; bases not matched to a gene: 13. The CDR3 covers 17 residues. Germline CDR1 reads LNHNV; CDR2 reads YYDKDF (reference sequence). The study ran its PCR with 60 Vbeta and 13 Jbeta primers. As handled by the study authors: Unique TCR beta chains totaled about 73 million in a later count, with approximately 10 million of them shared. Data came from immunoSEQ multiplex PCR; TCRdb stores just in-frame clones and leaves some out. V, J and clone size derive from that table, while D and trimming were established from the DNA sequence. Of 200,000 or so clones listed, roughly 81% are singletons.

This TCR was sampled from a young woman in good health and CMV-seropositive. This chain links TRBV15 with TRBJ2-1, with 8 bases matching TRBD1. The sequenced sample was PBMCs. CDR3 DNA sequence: TGTGCCACCAGCAGAGTGTCGCAGGGGGCGCGACGGGATGAGCAGTTCTTC. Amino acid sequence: CATSRVSQGARRDEQFF.